One sample yielded the 10 T cell receptor beta chains listed below, sequenced in a study of T cell responses to AZD1222 COVID-19 vaccine. Libraries were prepared by immunoSEQ multiplex PCR; TCRdb keeps only in-frame clonotypes and omits some of them. Of roughly 75,000 clones in the sample, around 83% were seen once. The sample in question was peripheral blood, obtained on day 0 of AZD1222 vaccination. The origin of the receptors is an adult in good health.

The rearrangement links TRBV7-9 to TRBJ1-2; 7 bases line up with TRBD1. Per the germline V gene, CDR1 is SEHNR and CDR2 is FQNEAQ (reference sequence). The CDR3 is made up of 14 amino acids. J was trimmed by 5 bases and V by 5 bases; bases with no gene match: 8. CDR3: CASSHDDRVYGYTF. The CDR3 nucleotides read TGTGCCAGCAGCCACGACGACAGGGTGTATGGCTACACCTTC.

This chain links TRBV21-1 with TRBJ1-2. TRBV21-1 is a listed pseudogene. The CDR3 extends over 16 amino acids. For the CDR3, the DNA is TGTGCCAGCAGCAAAGTCCGCAGCGTTGCTAACTATGGCTACACCTTC. This encodes CASSKVRSVANYGYTF.

The rearrangement links TRBV15 to TRBJ2-1; no definite D call. The CDR3 sequence is 13 residues long. Deletions cut 3 bases from V and 4 bases from J, with 7 bases between. Per the germline V gene, CDR1 is LNHNV and CDR2 is YYDKDF (reference sequence). The CDR3 spells CATSSDDYNEQFF. As DNA, the CDR3 is TGTGCCACCAGCAGTGACGATTACAATGAGCAGTTCTTC.

The chain employs TRBV7-2 and TRBJ2-2, with 8 nucleotides matching TRBD2. The CDR3 has 17 residues. CDR1 and CDR2 from the germline V gene are SGHTA and FQGNSA. Trimming took 1 base from V and 0 from J; bases not matched to a gene: 4. The CDR3 sequence is CASSLVGGGTNTGELFF. CDR3 coding DNA: TGTGCCAGCAGCTTAGTTGGCGGGGGGACGAACACCGGGGAGCTGTTTTTT.

About this clone: At one boundary the junction diverges from the germline segment, which might be a read error. This chain connects TRBV19 to TRBJ2-5; 11 bases are a match to TRBD2. Germline CDR1 and CDR2: LNHDA and SQIVND (reference sequence). The CDR3 is 13 residues long. The CDR3 reads CASSITSGGPSHF. The CDR3 region has the DNA TGTGCCAGTAGTATCACTAGCGGGGGCCCATCCCACTTC.

This clone has a handful of counts. The rearrangement uses TRBV7-2 and TRBJ1-2; weak D call: TRBD1 (5 bases). Trimming took off 6 bases at V and 8 bases at J, with 25 bases between the two ends. Per germline, CDR1 SGHTA and CDR2 FQGNSA. The CDR3 is made up of 16 amino acids. The CDR3 spells CASSLVGGGNMVGYTF. CDR3 bases: TGTGCCAGCAGTCTCGTCGGGGGAGGGAACATGGTAGGCTACACCTTC.

The J gene is TRBJ2-6, the V gene TRBV28, with D perhaps matching TRBD1 (5 bases). Germline CDR1 and CDR2: MDHEN and SYDVKM. The length of the CDR3 is 15 residues. V was trimmed by 5 bases and J by 0 bases, leaving 8 bases between them. The CDR3 reads CASSADSSGANVLTF. CDR3 bases: TGTGCCAGCAGTGCCGACAGCTCTGGGGCCAACGTCCTGACTTTC. Full variable domain (rest looked up from reference TRBV28 and TRBJ2-6): DVKVTQSSRYLVKRTGEKVFLECVQDMDHENMFWYRQDPGLGLRLIYFSYDVKMKEKGDIPEGYSVSREKKERFSLILESASTNQTSMYLCASSADSSGANVLTFGAGSRLTVL.

V gene TRBV7-6 combines with J gene TRBJ2-2; D might be TRBD1 (7 bases). This CDR3 contains 16 residues. Germline V gene sequence: CDR1 SGHVS, CDR2 FNYEAQ. V was clipped by 1 base and J by 1 base, with 10 bases between them. The CDR3 sequence: CASSLGQGGNTGELFF. CDR3 nucleotides: TGTGCCAGCAGCTTAGGACAGGGAGGGAACACCGGGGAGCTGTTTTTT.

V is TRBV11-2 and J is TRBJ1-2, with D perhaps matching TRBD1 (5 bases). The CDR3 covers 13 residues. Germline CDR1 reads SGHAT; CDR2 reads FQNNGV. V lost 8 bases, J lost 0 bases, and 10 bases lay in between. The CDR3 here is CASGPRANYGYTF. CDR3 coding DNA: TGTGCCAGCGGACCCAGGGCTAACTATGGCTACACCTTC.

As regards this clone: At one boundary the junction diverges from the germline segment, which might be a read error. This rearrangement joins TRBV28 to TRBJ1-2; 7 nucleotides align to TRBD1. There are 11 residues in the CDR3. CDR1 is MDHEN, CDR2 SYDVKM, per germline. The CDR3 loop reads CASSRGTVSAF. The CDR3 region has the DNA TGTGCCAGCAGTCGAGGGACAGTATCTGCCTTC.